The rows below give T cell receptor beta chains drawn from one sample of a study of T cell responses to AZD1222 COVID-19 vaccine. Method: immunoSEQ multiplex PCR; TCRdb's copy keeps in-frame clones and lacks some. The sample comprises about 130,000 clones, 75% to 90% of which are singletons, and approximately 1.7% rests with the top ten. The sample in question was peripheral blood, obtained on day 0 of AZD1222 vaccination. The receptors here all came from an adult in good health. Each CDR3 is given with its conserved first and last residue. The D gene is left open where the match is weak. Part of the rows lack a size; the others show once, few, many or a class for expanded clones.

d_gene: NA
j_gene: TRBJ2-4
v_gene: TRBV19
len: 19
abundance: NA
CDR3aa: CASSMAPPEILTAKNIQYF
CDR3nt: TGTGCCAGTAGTATGGCCCCGCCCGAGATCCTAACGGCCAAAAACATTCAGTACTTC

d_gene: NA
j_gene: TRBJ1-3
v_gene: TRBV9
len: 14
abundance: NA
CDR3aa: CASSTTTSGNTIYF
CDR3nt: TGTGCCAGCAGCACCACGACCTCTGGAAACACCATATATTTT

d_gene: NA
j_gene: TRBJ2-7
v_gene: TRBV25-1
len: 13
abundance: NA
CDR3aa: CASGAAEGYEQYF
CDR3nt: TGTGCCAGCGGGGCAGCGGAAGGATACGAGCAGTACTTC

d_gene: NA
j_gene: TRBJ1-1
v_gene: TRBV21-1
len: 16
abundance: NA
CDR3aa: CASSSSPRDRNTEAFF
CDR3nt: TGTGCCAGCAGTTCATCTCCCCGGGACAGGAACACTGAAGCTTTCTTT

d_gene: TRBD1
j_gene: TRBJ1-2
v_gene: TRBV18
len: 13
abundance: NA
CDR3aa: CASSQGQGYGYTF
CDR3nt: TGTGCCAGCTCGCAGGGACAGGGGTATGGCTACACCTTC

d_gene: TRBD1
j_gene: TRBJ1-1
v_gene: TRBV28
len: 13
abundance: once
CDR3aa: CASSLGQGAEAFF
CDR3nt: TGTGCCAGCAGTTTAGGACAGGGGGCTGAAGCTTTCTTT

d_gene: NA
j_gene: TRBJ1-1
v_gene: TRBV2
len: 15
abundance: NA
CDR3aa: CARPEDGLTSTEAFF
CDR3nt: TGTGCCAGACCGGAAGACGGGCTAACTTCAACTGAAGCTTTCTTT

d_gene: NA
j_gene: TRBJ1-2
v_gene: TRBV9
len: 11
abundance: NA
CDR3aa: CASSTQGGYTF
CDR3nt: TGTGCCAGCAGTACTCAGGGTGGCTACACCTTC

d_gene: NA
j_gene: TRBJ2-3
v_gene: TRBV15
len: 13
abundance: NA
CDR3aa: CATSRPFADTQYF
CDR3nt: TGTGCCACCAGCAGACCCTTTGCAGATACGCAGTATTTT

d_gene: TRBD2
j_gene: TRBJ2-7
v_gene: TRBV2
len: 14
abundance: NA
CDR3aa: CASSVGTRRDEQYF
CDR3nt: TGTGCCAGCAGTGTAGGGACTAGGAGAGACGAGCAGTACTTC

d_gene: NA
j_gene: TRBJ1-1
v_gene: TRBV7-2
len: 18
abundance: once
CDR3aa: CASSFKAIGRGGGTEAFF
CDR3nt: TGTGCCAGCAGCTTCAAAGCAATAGGGAGAGGGGGAGGCACTGAAGCTTTCTTT

d_gene: NA
j_gene: TRBJ2-5
v_gene: TRBV11-3
len: 14
abundance: NA
CDR3aa: CASSLGMEQETQYF
CDR3nt: TGTGCCAGCAGCTTAGGAATGGAACAAGAGACCCAGTACTTC

d_gene: NA
j_gene: TRBJ1-2
v_gene: TRBV6-5
len: 14
abundance: NA
CDR3aa: CASSYSEGVYGYTF
CDR3nt: TGTGCCAGCAGTTACTCCGAAGGGGTTTATGGCTACACCTTC